This T cell receptor (beta chain) was profiled in a study of CD8 T cells in ankylosing spondylitis. As regards this clonotype: What it binds is not known.

Preparation of TCR beta libraries was done by quantitative 5'-RACE with molecular barcodes. TCRdb re-called the 5' RACE reads with MiXCR, one entry per CDR3 protein. The top ten clones hold more than 40% of a sample with a few hundred thousand distinct CDR3 sequences, about 18% of them seen once. V lost 0 bases and J 0 bases, leaving 9 bases between the germline ends. This CDR3 is built from 16 residues. CDR1 and CDR2 from the germline V gene are MGHRA and YSYEKL. Overall study results and limits: Certain motif variants had earlier appeared in reactive arthritis synovial fluid and blood. In peripheral blood, disease-linked CD8+ clones occurred at relatively low frequencies. Clones tied to disease were said to be significantly enriched in matched ankylosing spondylitis synovial fluid. A motif in TCR beta, a set of roughly eight highly homologous variants, appeared characteristic of ankylosing spondylitis blood.

This clonotype originated in a male donor with ankylosing spondylitis. Material for sequencing was blood, either unsorted or a sorted T cell fraction (not recorded which). The chain joins TRBV4-1 to TRBJ2-1, with D unclear. This CDR3 reads CASSQDSINSYNEQFF. The CDR3 DNA follows: TGCGCCAGCAGCCAAGATAGCATTAACTCCTACAATGAGCAGTTCTTC.